This passage covers 20 T cell receptor beta chains from one sample sequenced in a study of T cell responses to AZD1222 COVID-19 vaccine. The repertoire was sequenced with immunoSEQ multiplex PCR; TCRdb's copy has only in-frame clones and lacks some. The table records 200,000 to 300,000 clones, approximately 93% of them present only once. The sequencing here drew on peripheral blood, taken on day 0 of AZD1222 vaccination. These receptor sequences come from an adult in good health.

This rearrangement joins TRBV7-6 to TRBJ1-1, with D possibly matching TRBD1 (5 bases). Germline V gene lookup returns CDR1 SGHVS and CDR2 FNYEAQ. Trimming left V 1 base short and J 1 base short, with 10 bases between. CDR3 length: 15 residues. CDR3: CASSLGLGENTEAFF. In DNA, the CDR3 is TGTGCCAGCAGCTTAGGTTTAGGGGAGAACACTGAAGCTTTCTTT.

The rearrangement uses TRBV10-3 and TRBJ2-7; the D gene is possibly TRBD2 (5 bases). V was pared by 1 base and J by 3 bases, with 10 bases between. Per germline, CDR1 ENHRY and CDR2 SYGVKD. This CDR3 comprises 14 residues. The CDR3 DNA follows: TGTGCCATCAGTGAGTATACTAGTAGCTACGAGCAGTACTTC. Translating it yields CAISEYTSSYEQYF.

This chain connects TRBV7-6 to TRBJ2-7, with 11 bases identical to TRBD1. The CDR3 consists of 15 residues. V lost 6 bases and J lost 1; bases outside the gene matches: 5. Germline CDR1 reads SGHVS; CDR2 reads FNYEAQ. The CDR3 DNA is TGTGCCAGCAGTAAAGGACAGGGGGCTTCCTACGAGCAGTACTTC. Residues: CASSKGQGASYEQYF.

The chain links TRBV28 to TRBJ1-3; D gene unclear. This CDR3 has 14 residues. Germline CDR1 is MDHEN and CDR2 is SYDVKM. V was pared by 2 bases and J by 0 bases, with 5 bases between. This CDR3 reads CASSLQSSGNTIYF. The CDR3 nucleotides read TGTGCCAGCAGTTTACAGAGCTCTGGAAACACCATATATTTT.

A few counts support this clone. The chain carries TRBV28 and TRBJ2-4; D possibly uses TRBD1 or TRBD2 (5 bases each). V was pared by 4 bases and J by 6 bases, with 19 bases between. This CDR3 contains 16 residues. Germline CDR1 reads MDHEN; CDR2 reads SYDVKM. The CDR3 nucleotides are TGTGCCAGCAGTTACCGTTCGGGGCCGGTACGAAACATTCAGTACTTC. Protein sequence: CASSYRSGPVRNIQYF.

This rearrangement joins TRBV4-1 to TRBJ1-1; 7 nucleotides agree with TRBD1. V gave up 4 bases and J gave up 1 base; unmatched junction bases: 3. This CDR3 region has 14 residues. Germline lookup yields CDR1 MGHRA and CDR2 YSYEKL. In nucleotides, the CDR3 is TGCGCCAGCAGCCCCCGGGACAGGAACACTGAAGCTTTCTTT. This gives the protein CASSPRDRNTEAFF.

The rearrangement joins TRBV7-2 to TRBJ2-1, with 11 positions matching TRBD2. Germline lookup yields CDR1 SGHTA and CDR2 FQGNSA. This CDR3 region has 15 residues. With V trimmed by 7 bases and J by 6 bases, 8 bases remained unmatched. Written as DNA, the CDR3 is TGTGCCAGCATGATTAAGGGACTAGCGGCCAATGAGCAGTTCTTC. Its protein is CASMIKGLAANEQFF.

This chain joins TRBV12-3 or TRBV12-4 and TRBJ1-5; D remains unclear. The V end lost 1 base, the J end lost 5 bases, and 6 bases lay between the germline ends. CDR3 size: 13 residues. CDR3 DNA: TGTGCCAGCAGTTTAGTAGAGGATCAGCCCCAGCATTTT. Residues: CASSLVEDQPQHF.

The chain uses TRBV28 and TRBJ2-7, with 12 bases fitting TRBD1. The CDR3 runs 15 residues. Germline CDR1 is MDHEN and CDR2 is SYDVKM. Trimming cost V 5 bases and J 4 bases; bases outside gene matches: 6. The CDR3 loop reads CASSIPGQGAYEQYF. CDR3 bases: TGTGCCAGCAGTATTCCGGGACAGGGGGCTTACGAGCAGTACTTC.

This chain uses TRBV6-6 with TRBJ1-6; D unclear. The V gene lost 3 bases and the J gene lost 7 bases, with 10 bases spanning the gap. Germline V gene lookup returns CDR1 MNHNY and CDR2 SVGAGI (reference sequence). The CDR3 has 14 residues. The CDR3 DNA sequence: TGTGCCAGCAGTTATCGAGGGAAGAATTCACCCCTCCACTTT. The encoded protein is CASSYRGKNSPLHF.

The chain couples TRBV24-1 to TRBJ2-7, with a possible D match to TRBD2 (5 bases). Between the trimmed V and J ends, which lost 5 bases and 7 bases, there was a span of 17 bases. CDR1 is KGHDR, CDR2 SFDVKD, per germline. This CDR3 has 14 residues. The CDR3 loop is CATSAPGSSSEQYF. The CDR3 coding sequence is TGTGCCACCAGTGCCCCGGGGAGTTCCTCAGAGCAGTACTTC.

This clone was observed once. The chain couples TRBV3-1 (or the pseudogene TRBV3-2) to TRBJ1-2, with D unresolved. The CDR3 extends over 15 amino acids. The germline V gene has CDR1 LGHDT and CDR2 YNNKEL (reference sequence). Trimming cost V 0 bases and J 4 bases, with 12 bases left between them. The DNA of the CDR3 is TGTGCCAGCAGCCAAGATGGTCAGAGCCTCTATGGCTACACCTTC. Encoded protein: CASSQDGQSLYGYTF.

The chain is built from TRBV19 and TRBJ1-3, with D hard to call. This CDR3 comprises 13 residues. The germline V gene has CDR1 LNHDA and CDR2 SQIVND (reference sequence). Trimming removed 3 bases from V and 2 bases from J, with 5 bases in between. The CDR3 nucleotides read TGTGCCAGTAGTATTCGACCTGGAAACACCATATATTTT. As protein: CASSIRPGNTIYF.

Comments on this clone: A read error may produce the germline difference seen at one junction end. The chain has TRBV19 and TRBJ2-7, with 10 bases that match TRBD2. Germline V gene lookup returns CDR1 LNHDA and CDR2 SQIVND (reference sequence). This CDR3 spans 16 amino acids. The CDR3 loop is CASSISGRASSHEQYF. DNA for the CDR3: TGTGCCAGTAGTATAAGCGGGAGGGCCTCCTCCCACGAGCAGTACTTC. Looking up the rest from reference TRBV19 and TRBJ2-7 gives the full variable domain: DGGITQSPKYLFRKEGQNVTLSCEQNLNHDAMYWYRQDPGQGLRLIYYSQIVNDFQKGDIAEGYSVSREKKESFPLTVTSAQKNPTAFYLCASSISGRASSHEQYFGPGTRLTVT.

This clone was found a few times. The genes are TRBV28 and TRBJ1-1; unclear D gene. CDR3 length: 14 amino acids. The germline V gene encodes CDR1 MDHEN and CDR2 SYDVKM. V was clipped by 8 bases and J by 2 bases, with 15 bases between them. CDR3 in amino acids: CASHVSGANTEAFF. In DNA, the CDR3 is TGTGCCAGCCACGTATCGGGAGCTAACACTGAAGCTTTCTTT. Supplemented by reference TRBV28 and TRBJ1-1, the full variable domain reads DVKVTQSSRYLVKRTGEKVFLECVQDMDHENMFWYRQDPGLGLRLIYFSYDVKMKEKGDIPEGYSVSREKKERFSLILESASTNQTSMYLCASHVSGANTEAFFGQGTRLTVV.

CDR3 loop: CAWSEASGRNEQYF. CDR3 in DNA: TGTGCCTGGAGTGAAGCCAGCGGGAGGAACGAGCAGTACTTC. The genes are TRBV30 and TRBJ2-7, with TRBD2 matching over 9 bases. With V trimmed by 1 base and J by 5 bases, 6 bases remained unmatched. Per germline, CDR1 GTSNPN and CDR2 SVGIG (reference sequence). The CDR3 has 14 residues.

The CDR3 DNA follows: TGCAGCGTTGGGTCCACGCCCGAGCAGTACTTC. It encodes CSVGSTPEQYF. The chain links TRBV29-1 to TRBJ2-7; D remains ambiguous. Germline V CDR1 and CDR2: SQVTM, ANQGSEA. This CDR3 has 11 amino acids. V was shortened by 4 bases and J by 6 bases, with 10 bases between the two germline ends.

The chain employs TRBV5-1 and TRBJ1-4; D ambiguous. CDR3 length equals 14 residues. Germline V gene sequence: CDR1 SGHRS, CDR2 YFSETQ. Between the trimmed V and J ends, which lost 0 bases and 13 bases, there was a span of 16 bases. CDR3 coding DNA: TGCGCCAGCAGCTTGGCCGGGAGTTCACGGGGACTGTTTTTT. Its protein is CASSLAGSSRGLFF.

The V call is TRBV28, the J call TRBJ1-1; possibly TRBD1 for D (5 bases). V was clipped by 7 bases and J by 7 bases, with 16 bases between them. The length of the CDR3 is 13 residues. Germline-derived CDR1 and CDR2 are MDHEN and SYDVKM. The CDR3 DNA is TGTGCCAGCACTCCCCAGGGTCCTATTGAAGCTTTCTTT. Translation gives CASTPQGPIEAFF.

This clone was counted once. The V and J genes are TRBV11-2 and TRBJ1-4; D might be TRBD1 (6 bases). This CDR3 spans 14 amino acids. CDR1 is SGHAT and CDR2 is FQNNGV in the germline V gene. Trimming stripped 4 bases from V and 8 bases from J, with 14 bases between. For the CDR3, the DNA is TGTGCCAGCAGCTCGGGACAACCCCCCGAAAAACTGTTTTTT. Translated: CASSSGQPPEKLFF. Filled out from reference TRBV11-2 and TRBJ1-4, the complete variable domain reads EAGVAQSPRYKIIEKRQSVAFWCNPISGHATLYWYQQILGQGPKLLIQFQNNGVVDDSQLPKDRFSAERLKGVDSTLKIQPAKLEDSAVYLCASSSGQPPEKLFFGSGTQLSVL.